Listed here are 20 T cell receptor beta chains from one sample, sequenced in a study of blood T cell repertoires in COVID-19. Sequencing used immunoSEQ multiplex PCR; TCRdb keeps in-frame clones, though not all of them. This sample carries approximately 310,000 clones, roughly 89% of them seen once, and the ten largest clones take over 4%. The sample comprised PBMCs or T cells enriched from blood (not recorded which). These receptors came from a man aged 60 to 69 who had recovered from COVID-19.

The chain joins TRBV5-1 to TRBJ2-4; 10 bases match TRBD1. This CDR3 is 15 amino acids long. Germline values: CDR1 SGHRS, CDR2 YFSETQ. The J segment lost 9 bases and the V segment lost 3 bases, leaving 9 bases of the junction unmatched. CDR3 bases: TGCGCCAGCAGCTCGAGGACAGGGGGGGATTCCATTCAGTACTTC. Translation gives CASSSRTGGDSIQYF.

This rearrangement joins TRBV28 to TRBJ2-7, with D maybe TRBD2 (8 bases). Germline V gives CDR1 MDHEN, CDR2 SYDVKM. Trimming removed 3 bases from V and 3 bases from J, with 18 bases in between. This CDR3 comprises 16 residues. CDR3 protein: CASSFIAGQPDYEQYF. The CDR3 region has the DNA TGTGCCAGCAGTTTTATAGCGGGACAGCCTGACTACGAGCAGTACTTC. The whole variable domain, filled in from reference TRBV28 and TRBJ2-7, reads DVKVTQSSRYLVKRTGEKVFLECVQDMDHENMFWYRQDPGLGLRLIYFSYDVKMKEKGDIPEGYSVSREKKERFSLILESASTNQTSMYLCASSFIAGQPDYEQYFGPGTRLTVT.

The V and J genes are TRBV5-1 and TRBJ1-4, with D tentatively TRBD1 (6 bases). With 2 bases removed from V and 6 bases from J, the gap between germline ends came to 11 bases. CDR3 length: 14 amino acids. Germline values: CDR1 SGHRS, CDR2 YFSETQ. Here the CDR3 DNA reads TGCGCCAGCAGCTTCAGCAGGGGCGATGAAAAACTGTTTTTT. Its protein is CASSFSRGDEKLFF.

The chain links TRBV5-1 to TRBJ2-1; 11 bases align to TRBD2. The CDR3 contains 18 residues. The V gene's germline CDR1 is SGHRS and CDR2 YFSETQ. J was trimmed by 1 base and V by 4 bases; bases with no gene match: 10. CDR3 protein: CASSGGPGLAASYNEQFF. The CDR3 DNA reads TGCGCCAGCAGCGGAGGACCGGGACTAGCGGCGTCCTACAATGAGCAGTTCTTC.

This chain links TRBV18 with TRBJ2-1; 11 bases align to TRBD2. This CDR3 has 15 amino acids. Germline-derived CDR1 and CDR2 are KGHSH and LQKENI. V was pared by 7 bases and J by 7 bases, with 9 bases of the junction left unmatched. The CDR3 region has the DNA TGTGCCAGCTTGTCACTAGCGGGAGTTGATAATGAGCAGTTCTTC. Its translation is CASLSLAGVDNEQFF.

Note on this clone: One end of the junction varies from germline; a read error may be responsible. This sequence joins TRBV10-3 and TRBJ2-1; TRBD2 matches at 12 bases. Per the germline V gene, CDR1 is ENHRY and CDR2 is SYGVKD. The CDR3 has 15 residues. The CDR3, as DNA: TGTGCCATCAACGGAGGGACTAGCGGGTACAGTGAGCAGTTCTTC. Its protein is CAINGGTSGYSEQFF.

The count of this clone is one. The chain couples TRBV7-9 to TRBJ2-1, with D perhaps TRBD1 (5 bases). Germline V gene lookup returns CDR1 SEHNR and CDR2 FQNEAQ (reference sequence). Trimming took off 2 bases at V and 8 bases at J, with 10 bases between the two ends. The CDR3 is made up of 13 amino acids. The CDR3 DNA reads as TGTGCCAGCAGCTTAAGTCAGGGTGATGAGCAGTTCTTC. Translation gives CASSLSQGDEQFF. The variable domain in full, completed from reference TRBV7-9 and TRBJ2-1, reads DTGVSQNPRHKITKRGQNVTFRCDPISEHNRLYWYRQTLGQGPEFLTYFQNEAQLEKSRLLSDRFSAERPKGSFSTLEIQRTEQGDSAMYLCASSLSQGDEQFFGPGTRLTVL.

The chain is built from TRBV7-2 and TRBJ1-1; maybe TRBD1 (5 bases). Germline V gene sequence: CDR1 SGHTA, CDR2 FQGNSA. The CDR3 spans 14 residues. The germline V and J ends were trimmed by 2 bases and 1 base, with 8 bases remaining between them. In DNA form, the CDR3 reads TGTGCCAGCAGCTTAAGGGGCACGAACACTGAAGCTTTCTTT. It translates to CASSLRGTNTEAFF.

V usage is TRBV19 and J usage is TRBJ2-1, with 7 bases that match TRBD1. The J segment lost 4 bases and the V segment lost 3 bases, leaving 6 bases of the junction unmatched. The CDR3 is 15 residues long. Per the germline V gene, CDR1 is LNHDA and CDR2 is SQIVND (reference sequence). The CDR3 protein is CASSIARGLYNEQFF. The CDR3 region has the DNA TGTGCCAGTAGTATTGCCAGGGGGTTATACAATGAGCAGTTCTTC.

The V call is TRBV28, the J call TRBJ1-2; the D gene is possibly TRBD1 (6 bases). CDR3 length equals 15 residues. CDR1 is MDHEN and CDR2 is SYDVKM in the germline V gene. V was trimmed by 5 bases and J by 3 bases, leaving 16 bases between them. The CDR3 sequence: CASSPWGQAYYGYTF. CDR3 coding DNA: TGTGCCAGCAGTCCCTGGGGGCAGGCTTACTATGGCTACACCTTC.

The CDR3 bases are TGCGCCAGCAGCCAAGAAGGGACTAGATGGTACGAGCAGTACTTC. It encodes CASSQEGTRWYEQYF. The chain is built from TRBV4-3 and TRBJ2-7; 8 nucleotides line up with TRBD2. CDR3 size: 15 residues. The junction had 5 bases not matched to a gene; V was cut back by 0 bases and J by 4 bases. Germline CDR1 LGHNA, CDR2 YSLEER.

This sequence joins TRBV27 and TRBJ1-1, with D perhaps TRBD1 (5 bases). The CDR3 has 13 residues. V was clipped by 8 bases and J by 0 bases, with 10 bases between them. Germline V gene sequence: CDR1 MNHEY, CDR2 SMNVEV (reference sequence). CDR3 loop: CASLGLVNTEAFF. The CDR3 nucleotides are TGTGCCAGCTTGGGGCTCGTGAACACTGAAGCTTTCTTT.

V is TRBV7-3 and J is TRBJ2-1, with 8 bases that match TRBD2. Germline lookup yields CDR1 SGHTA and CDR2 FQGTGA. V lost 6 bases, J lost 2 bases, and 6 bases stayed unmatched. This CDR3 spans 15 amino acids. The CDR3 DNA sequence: TGTGCCAGCAGTCAACTAGCGGACCCCTACAATGAGCAGTTCTTC. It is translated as CASSQLADPYNEQFF.

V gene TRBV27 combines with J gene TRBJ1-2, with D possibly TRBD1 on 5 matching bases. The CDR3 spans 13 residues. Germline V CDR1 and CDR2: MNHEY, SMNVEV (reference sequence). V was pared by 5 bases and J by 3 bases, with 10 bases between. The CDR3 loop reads CASSATVDYGYTF. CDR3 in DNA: TGTGCCAGCAGTGCGACAGTCGACTATGGCTACACCTTC.

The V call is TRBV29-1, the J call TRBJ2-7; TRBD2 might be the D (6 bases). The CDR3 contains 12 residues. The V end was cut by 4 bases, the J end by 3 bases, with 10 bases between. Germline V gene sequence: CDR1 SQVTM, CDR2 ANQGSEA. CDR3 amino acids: CSVAGLSYEQYF. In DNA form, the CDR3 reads TGCAGCGTTGCGGGACTGAGCTACGAGCAGTACTTC.

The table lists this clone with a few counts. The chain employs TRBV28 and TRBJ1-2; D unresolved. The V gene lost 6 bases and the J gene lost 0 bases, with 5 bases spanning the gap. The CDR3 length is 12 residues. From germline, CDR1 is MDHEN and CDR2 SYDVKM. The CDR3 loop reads CASSLANYGYTF. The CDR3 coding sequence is TGTGCCAGCAGCCTAGCTAACTATGGCTACACCTTC.

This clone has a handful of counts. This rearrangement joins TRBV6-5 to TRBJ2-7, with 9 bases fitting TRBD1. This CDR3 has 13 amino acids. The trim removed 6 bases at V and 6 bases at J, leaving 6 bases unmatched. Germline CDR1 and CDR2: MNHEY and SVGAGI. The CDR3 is CASSRGTGREQYF. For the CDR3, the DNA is TGTGCCAGCAGCCGCGGGACAGGGCGCGAGCAGTACTTC.

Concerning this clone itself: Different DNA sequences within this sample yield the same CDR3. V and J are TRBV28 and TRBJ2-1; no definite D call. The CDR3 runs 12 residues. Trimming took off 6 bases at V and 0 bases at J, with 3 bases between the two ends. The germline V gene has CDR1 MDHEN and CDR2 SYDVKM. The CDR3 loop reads CASSLSYNEQFF. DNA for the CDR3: TGTGCCAGCAGCCTCTCCTACAATGAGCAGTTCTTC.

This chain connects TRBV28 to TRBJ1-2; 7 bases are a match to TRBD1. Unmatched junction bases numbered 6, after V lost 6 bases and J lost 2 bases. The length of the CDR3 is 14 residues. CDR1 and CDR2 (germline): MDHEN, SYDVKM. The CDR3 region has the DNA TGTGCCAGCAGCCCTATGGGACAGAACTATGGCTACACCTTC. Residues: CASSPMGQNYGYTF.

The CDR3 bases are TGTGCCAGCAGTTCAGGCAGGGCGTATGGCTACACCTTC. Translated: CASSSGRAYGYTF. The chain joins TRBV28 to TRBJ1-2; maybe TRBD1 (5 bases). CDR3 length: 13 amino acids. Germline V gene lookup returns CDR1 MDHEN and CDR2 SYDVKM. The ends were cut back, 4 bases at V and 5 bases at J, with 11 bases in the middle.